The source of this T cell receptor (beta chain) is a study of radiotherapy plus CTLA-4 blockade in lung cancer. In the study overall: About 17% of enrolled patients responded objectively, and around 30% had disease control.

It was focal radiation plus CTLA-4 blockade with ipilimumab that patients with chemo-refractory metastatic non-small-cell lung cancer received. The CDR3 loop spans 15 amino acids. With 3 bases clipped from V and 9 bases from J, the junction kept 7 bases outside the gene matches. The germline CDR1 and CDR2 sequences are SGHDN and FVKESK. Data came from immunoSEQ multiplex PCR; TCRdb stores just in-frame clones and leaves some out. The sample has 65,000 to 95,000 clones; more than 75% are singletons. Sample: peripheral blood, taken from a patient treated with radiotherapy plus ipilimumab. This sequence originates from a human donor with non-small cell lung cancer who had stable disease on radiotherapy plus ipilimumab. This sequence joins TRBV14 and TRBJ2-2; 10 bases fit TRBD1. In DNA, the CDR3 is TGTGCCAGCAGCCATAGACAGGGGGCTAGCCGGGAGCTGTTTTTT. Protein product: CASSHRQGASRELFF. The full variable domain, with the rest looked up from reference TRBV14 and TRBJ2-2, is EAGVTQFPSHSVIEKGQTVTLRCDPISGHDNLYWYRRVMGKEIKFLLHFVKESKQDESGMPNNRFLAERTGGTYSTLKVQPAELEDSGVYFCASSHRQGASRELFFGEGSRLTVL.